Presented here are 10 T cell receptor beta chains from one specimen sequenced in a study of persistence of HIV-infected CD4 T cells. The immunoSEQ assay was version 4, run in survey mode. Only in-frame clones appear in the TCRdb table, and some are missing; sequencing was by immunoSEQ multiplex PCR. The data contain about 40,000 clones, 75% to 80% of them singletons. The stimulus was an HIV-1 Gag 15-mer peptide pool, 0.9 to 1 ug/peptide/mL. CD40L-negative CD69-negative CD45RO-high memory CD4+ T cells were sorted as populations depleted of antigen-responding cells. The antigens of these receptors remain unknown. The material was CD4+ T cells sorted from PBMCs after approximately 20-hour stimulation, obtained from a patient who received antiretroviral therapy. These receptors all stem from an adult man with HIV who was CMV-seropositive.

This chain links TRBV2 with TRBJ1-6; D unresolved. This CDR3 contains 17 residues. V was pared by 3 bases and J by 7 bases, with 19 bases between. CDR1 and CDR2 from the germline V gene are SNHLY and FYNNEI. DNA of the CDR3: TGTGCCAGCAGTGAGCAAGTGGGAGACGGGGTAAATTCACCCCTCCACTTT. Encoded protein: CASSEQVGDGVNSPLHF.

This chain connects TRBV10-3 to TRBJ1-2; 11 nucleotides match TRBD1. The CDR3 length is 13 residues. Germline trimming cut 6 bases from V and 8 bases from J; bases unmatched to any gene: 5. Germline V lookup: CDR1 ENHRY, CDR2 SYGVKD. Written as DNA, the CDR3 is TGTGCCATCAGAATGGGACAGGGGGACGGCTACACCTTC. Its protein is CAIRMGQGDGYTF.

This clone was observed a single time. CDR3 nucleotides: TGTGCCAGTAGTAGACTAGCGGGAGTATACTACAATGAGCAGTTCTTC. Its protein product is CASSRLAGVYYNEQFF. V gene TRBV19 combines with J gene TRBJ2-1; 12 nucleotides align to TRBD2. The V segment lost 4 bases and the J segment 3 bases; nucleotides outside the gene matches: 4. There are 16 residues in the CDR3. The V gene's germline CDR1 is LNHDA and CDR2 SQIVND (reference sequence). The complete variable domain, with remaining parts taken from reference TRBV19 and TRBJ2-1, reads DGGITQSPKYLFRKEGQNVTLSCEQNLNHDAMYWYRQDPGQGLRLIYYSQIVNDFQKGDIAEGYSVSREKKESFPLTVTSAQKNPTAFYLCASSRLAGVYYNEQFFGPGTRLTVL.

This clone was seen a handful of times. The chain employs TRBV6-2 or TRBV6-3 and TRBJ1-1, with 9 positions matching TRBD1. CDR1 is MNHEY, CDR2 SVGEGT, per germline. The length of the CDR3 is 14 residues. The V segment lost 4 bases and the J segment 5 bases; nucleotides outside the gene matches: 5. The CDR3 nucleotides read TGTGCCAGCAGTTTCCTGACAGGGGGGACTGAAGCTTTCTTT. Its translation is CASSFLTGGTEAFF.

V and J are TRBV7-9 and TRBJ2-3, with D unresolved. The length of the CDR3 is 12 residues. Trimming cost V 1 base and J 6 bases, with 5 bases left between them. Germline values: CDR1 SEHNR, CDR2 FQNEAQ (reference sequence). The CDR3 bases are TGTGCCAGCAGCTTAGAACAGGATACGCAGTATTTT. It translates to CASSLEQDTQYF.

V and J are TRBV7-9 and TRBJ1-1; no definite D call. Germline V gives CDR1 SEHNR, CDR2 FQNEAQ (reference sequence). Trimming took 0 bases from V and 1 from J, leaving 9 bases between them. The CDR3 totals 15 residues. The CDR3 DNA sequence: TGTGCCAGCAGCTTAGCCTTCCGCCAGAACACTGAAGCTTTCTTT. This gives the protein CASSLAFRQNTEAFF.

This clone turned up a few times. The rearrangement joins TRBV7-9 to TRBJ1-2; D gene ambiguous. The germline V gene has CDR1 SEHNR and CDR2 FQNEAQ (reference sequence). The germline V and J ends were trimmed by 2 bases and 0 bases, with 13 bases remaining between them. The CDR3 is 16 amino acids. The CDR3 sequence: CASSLLSTETNYGYTF. In DNA, the CDR3 is TGTGCCAGCAGCTTACTTTCTACGGAAACTAACTATGGCTACACCTTC.

The chain is built from TRBV10-3 and TRBJ1-2; tentative D call: TRBD1 (6 bases). Between the trimmed V and J ends, which lost 6 bases and 6 bases, there was a span of 14 bases. CDR1 ENHRY and CDR2 SYGVKD come from the germline V gene. The CDR3 loop spans 13 amino acids. The CDR3 loop is CAIRQGWENGYTF. In nucleotides, the CDR3 is TGTGCCATCAGACAGGGATGGGAGAATGGCTACACCTTC.

V is TRBV7-2 and J is TRBJ1-5, with D possibly matching TRBD1 (5 bases). Germline CDR1 reads SGHTA; CDR2 reads FQGNSA. Trimming cost V 2 bases and J 2 bases, with 10 bases left between them. This CDR3 is 15 amino acids long. In nucleotides, the CDR3 is TGTGCCAGCAGCTTACAGGGAGTACGCAATCAGCCCCAGCATTTT. It codes for CASSLQGVRNQPQHF.

This clone was recorded a few times. The chain carries TRBV2 and TRBJ1-5; no definite D call. The CDR3 extends over 15 amino acids. Trimming stripped 1 base from V and 0 bases from J, with 7 bases between. The germline CDR1 and CDR2 sequences are SNHLY and FYNNEI. CDR3 sequence: CASSEGGHSNQPQHF. The CDR3 DNA reads as TGTGCCAGCAGTGAAGGAGGTCATAGCAATCAGCCCCAGCATTTT.